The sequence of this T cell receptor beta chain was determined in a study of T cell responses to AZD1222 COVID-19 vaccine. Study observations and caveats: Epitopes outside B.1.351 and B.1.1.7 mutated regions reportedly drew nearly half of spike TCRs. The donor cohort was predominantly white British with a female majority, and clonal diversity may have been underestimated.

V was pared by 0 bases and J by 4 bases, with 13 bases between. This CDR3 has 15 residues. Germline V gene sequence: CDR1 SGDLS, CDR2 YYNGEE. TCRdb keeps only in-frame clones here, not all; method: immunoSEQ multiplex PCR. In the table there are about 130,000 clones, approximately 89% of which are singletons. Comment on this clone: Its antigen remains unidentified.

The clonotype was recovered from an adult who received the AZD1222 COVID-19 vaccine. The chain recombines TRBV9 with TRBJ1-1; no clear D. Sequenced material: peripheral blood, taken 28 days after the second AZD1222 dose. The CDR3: CASSVGGMSATEAFF. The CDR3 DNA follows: TGTGCCAGCAGCGTAGGGGGTATGTCAGCCACTGAAGCTTTCTTT.